This T cell receptor beta chain was documented in a study of T cell responses to AZD1222 COVID-19 vaccine. Details on this clone: Its antigen is unknown.

The study's findings and limits: Seropositivity was recorded at baseline in only five to seven AZD1222 recipients.

This table comes from immunoSEQ multiplex PCR, and its TCRdb copy is limited to in-frame clones, with some not included. The sample has 64,000 or so clones; 65% to 85% are singletons. The sequence was collected from an adult in good health. This specimen was peripheral blood, taken on day 0 of AZD1222 vaccination.

CDR3 bases: TGTGCCAGCGGATATAGCAATCAGCCCCAGCATTTT. It translates to CASGYSNQPQHF. The genes are TRBV28 and TRBJ1-5; D ambiguous. The germline V gene encodes CDR1 MDHEN and CDR2 SYDVKM. Trimming pared 8 bases from V and 0 bases from J, leaving 5 bases between. CDR3 length equals 12 residues.